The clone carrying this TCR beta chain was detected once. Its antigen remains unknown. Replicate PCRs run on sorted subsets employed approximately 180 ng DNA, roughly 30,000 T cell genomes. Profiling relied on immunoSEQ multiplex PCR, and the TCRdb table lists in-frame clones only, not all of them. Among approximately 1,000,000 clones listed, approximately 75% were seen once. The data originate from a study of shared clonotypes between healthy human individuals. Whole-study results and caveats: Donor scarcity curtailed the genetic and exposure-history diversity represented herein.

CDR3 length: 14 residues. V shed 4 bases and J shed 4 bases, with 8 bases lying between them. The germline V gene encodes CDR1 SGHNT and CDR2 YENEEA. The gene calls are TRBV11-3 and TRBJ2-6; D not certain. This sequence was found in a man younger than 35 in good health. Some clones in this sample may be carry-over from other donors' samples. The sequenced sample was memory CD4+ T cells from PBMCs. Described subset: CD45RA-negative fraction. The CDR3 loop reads CASSSSRGANVLTF. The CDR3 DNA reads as TGTGCCAGCAGCTCCTCCCGGGGGGCCAACGTCCTGACTTTC. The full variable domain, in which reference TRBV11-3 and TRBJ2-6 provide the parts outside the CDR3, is EAGVVQSPRYKIIEKKQPVAFWCNPISGHNTLYWYLQNLGQGPELLIRYENEEAVDDSQLPKDRFSAERLKGVDSTLKIQPAELGDSAVYLCASSSSRGANVLTFGAGSRLTVL.